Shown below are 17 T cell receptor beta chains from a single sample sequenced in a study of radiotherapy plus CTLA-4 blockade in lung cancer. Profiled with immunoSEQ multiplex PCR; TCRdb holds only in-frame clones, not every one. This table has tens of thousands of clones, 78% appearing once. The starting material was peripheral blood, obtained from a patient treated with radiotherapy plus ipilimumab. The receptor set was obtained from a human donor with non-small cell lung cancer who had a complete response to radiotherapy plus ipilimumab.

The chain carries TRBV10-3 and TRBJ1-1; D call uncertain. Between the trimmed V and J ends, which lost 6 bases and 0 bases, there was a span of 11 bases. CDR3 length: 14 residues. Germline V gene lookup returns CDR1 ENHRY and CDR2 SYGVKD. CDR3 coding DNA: TGTGCCATCAGAGGAGGGCTGTTGAACACTGAAGCTTTCTTT. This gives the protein CAIRGGLLNTEAFF.

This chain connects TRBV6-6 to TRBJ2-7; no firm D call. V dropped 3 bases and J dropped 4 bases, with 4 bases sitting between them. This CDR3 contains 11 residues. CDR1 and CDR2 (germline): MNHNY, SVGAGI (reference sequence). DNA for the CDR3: TGTGCCAGCAGTTATACGTACGAGCAGTACTTC. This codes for CASSYTYEQYF.

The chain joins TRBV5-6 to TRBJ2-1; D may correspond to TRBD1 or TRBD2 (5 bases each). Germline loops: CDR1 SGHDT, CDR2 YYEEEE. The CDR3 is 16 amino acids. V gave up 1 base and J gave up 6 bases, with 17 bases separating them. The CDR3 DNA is TGTGCCAGCAGCTTGAGGGGTGGGGGAAAGGTCAATGAGCAGTTCTTC. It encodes CASSLRGGGKVNEQFF.

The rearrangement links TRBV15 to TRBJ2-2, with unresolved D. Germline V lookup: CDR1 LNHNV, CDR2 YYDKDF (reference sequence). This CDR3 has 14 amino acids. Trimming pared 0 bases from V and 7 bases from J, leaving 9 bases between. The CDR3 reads CATSRDPGVGELFF. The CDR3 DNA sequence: TGTGCCACCAGCAGAGATCCGGGTGTCGGGGAGCTGTTTTTT.

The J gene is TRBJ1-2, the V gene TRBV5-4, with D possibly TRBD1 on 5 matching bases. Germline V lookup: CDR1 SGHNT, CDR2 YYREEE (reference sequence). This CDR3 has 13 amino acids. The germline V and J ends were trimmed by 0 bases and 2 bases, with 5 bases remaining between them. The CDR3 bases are TGTGCCAGCAGCTTGGGACAGAACTATGGCTACACCTTC. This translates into CASSLGQNYGYTF. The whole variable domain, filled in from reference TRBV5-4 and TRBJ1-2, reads ETGVTQSPTHLIKTRGQQVTLRCSSQSGHNTVSWYQQALGQGPQFIFQYYREEENGRGNFPPRFSGLQFPNYSSELNVNALELDDSALYLCASSLGQNYGYTFGSGTRLTVV.

The CDR3 sequence: CASTVVGASTDTQYF. For the CDR3, the DNA is TGTGCCAGCACGGTAGTAGGTGCTAGCACAGATACGCAGTATTTT. The chain employs TRBV5-5 and TRBJ2-3; no firm D call. CDR1 is SGHKS and CDR2 is YYEKEE in the germline V gene (reference sequence). V dropped 6 bases and J dropped 0 bases, with 14 bases sitting between them. The length of the CDR3 is 15 residues.

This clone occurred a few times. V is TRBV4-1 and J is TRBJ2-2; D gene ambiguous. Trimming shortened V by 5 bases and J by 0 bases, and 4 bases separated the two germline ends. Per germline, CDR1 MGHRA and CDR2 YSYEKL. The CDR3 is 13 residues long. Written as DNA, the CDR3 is TGCGCCAGCAGCGAAACGAACACCGGGGAGCTGTTTTTT. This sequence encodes CASSETNTGELFF.

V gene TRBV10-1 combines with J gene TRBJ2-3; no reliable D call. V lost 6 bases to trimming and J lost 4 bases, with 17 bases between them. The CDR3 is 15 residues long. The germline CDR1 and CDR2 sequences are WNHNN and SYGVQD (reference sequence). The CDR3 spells CASSDWPAGSDTQYF. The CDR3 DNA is TGCGCCAGCAGCGACTGGCCCGCCGGGTCAGATACGCAGTATTTT.

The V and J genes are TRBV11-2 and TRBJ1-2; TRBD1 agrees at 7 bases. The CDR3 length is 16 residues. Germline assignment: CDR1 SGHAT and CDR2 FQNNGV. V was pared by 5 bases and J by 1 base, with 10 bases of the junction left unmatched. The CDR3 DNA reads TGTGCCAGCAGCCGAGACAGGGTAAAACTTAACTATGGCTACACCTTC. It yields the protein CASSRDRVKLNYGYTF.

CDR3 sequence: CASSQDQTGMNTEAFF. The CDR3 coding sequence is TGCGCCAGCAGCCAAGATCAGACTGGGATGAACACTGAAGCTTTCTTT. The chain is built from TRBV4-1 and TRBJ1-1; D call uncertain. Germline CDR1 and CDR2: MGHRA and YSYEKL. V gave up 0 bases and J gave up 0 bases, with 11 bases separating them. The length of the CDR3 is 16 residues.

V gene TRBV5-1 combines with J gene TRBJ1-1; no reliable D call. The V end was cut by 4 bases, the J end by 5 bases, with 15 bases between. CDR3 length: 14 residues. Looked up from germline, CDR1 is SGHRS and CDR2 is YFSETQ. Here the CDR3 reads CASSLKISGTEAFF. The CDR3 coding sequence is TGCGCCAGCAGCCTCAAAATTAGTGGGACTGAAGCTTTCTTT.

The CDR3 nucleotides are TGTGCCAGCAGCTTAGAGGACAGATACTATGGCTACACCTTC. It yields the protein CASSLEDRYYGYTF. The rearrangement uses TRBV11-2 and TRBJ1-2; maybe TRBD1 (6 bases). The CDR3 is 14 residues long. V dropped 0 bases and J dropped 3 bases, with 8 bases sitting between them. Germline CDR1 reads SGHAT; CDR2 reads FQNNGV.

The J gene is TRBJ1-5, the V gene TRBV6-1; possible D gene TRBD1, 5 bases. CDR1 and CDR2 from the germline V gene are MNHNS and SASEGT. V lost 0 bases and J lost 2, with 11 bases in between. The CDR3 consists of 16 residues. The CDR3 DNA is TGTGCCAGCAGTGAAGCGGGGGGGTCGGGCAATCAGCCCCAGCATTTT. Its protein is CASSEAGGSGNQPQHF.

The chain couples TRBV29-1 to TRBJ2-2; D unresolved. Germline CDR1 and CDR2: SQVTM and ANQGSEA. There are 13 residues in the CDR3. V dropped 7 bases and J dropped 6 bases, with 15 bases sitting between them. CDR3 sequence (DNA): TGCAGCGGAACCACTCCGGGCGCCGGGGAGCTGTTTTTT. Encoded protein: CSGTTPGAGELFF.

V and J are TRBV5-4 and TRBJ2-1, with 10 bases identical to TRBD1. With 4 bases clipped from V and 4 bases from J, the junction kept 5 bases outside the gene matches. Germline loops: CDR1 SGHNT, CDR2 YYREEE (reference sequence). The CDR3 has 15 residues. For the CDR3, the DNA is TGTGCCAGCAGCCGCGACAGGGGGCGGTACAATGAGCAGTTCTTC. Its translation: CASSRDRGRYNEQFF.

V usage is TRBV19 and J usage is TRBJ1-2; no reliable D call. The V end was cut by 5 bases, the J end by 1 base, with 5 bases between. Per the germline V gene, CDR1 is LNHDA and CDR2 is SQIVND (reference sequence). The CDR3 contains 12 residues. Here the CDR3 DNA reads TGTGCCAGTAGTCAGATTAACTATGGCTACACCTTC. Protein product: CASSQINYGYTF.

CDR3 amino acids: CASSLGQGFNEQFF. The CDR3 DNA follows: TGCGCCAGCAGCTTAGGACAGGGATTCAATGAGCAGTTCTTC. V usage is TRBV5-1 and J usage is TRBJ2-1; 8 bases map to TRBD1. The CDR3 length is 14 residues. The V gene's germline CDR1 is SGHRS and CDR2 YFSETQ. V shed 2 bases, J shed 6 bases, and the junction held 4 bases outside the gene matches. The variable domain in full, with the rest retrieved from reference TRBV5-1 and TRBJ2-1, is KAGVTQTPRYLIKTRGQQVTLSCSPISGHRSVSWYQQTPGQGLQFLFEYFSETQRNKGNFPGRFSGRQFSNSRSEMNVSTLELGDSALYLCASSLGQGFNEQFFGPGTRLTVL.